These 16 T cell receptor beta chains were all obtained from the same sample, sequenced in a study of OX40 agonist ivuxolimab in advanced cancers. Clones were sequenced by immunoSEQ multiplex PCR, and TCRdb holds only the in-frame ones, with some missing. Of over 80,000 clones in the sample, roughly nine tenths were seen once. This sample comprised CD4+ or CD8+ T cells sorted from blood, obtained in a trial of the OX40 agonist ivuxolimab. Receptors were obtained from an adult with an advanced solid tumor such as melanoma, head and neck, liver or kidney cancer.

The genes are TRBV7-8 and TRBJ1-2; maybe TRBD1 (6 bases). This CDR3 is 14 amino acids long. CDR1 is SGHVS, CDR2 FQNEAQ, per germline. V lost 1 base and J 4 bases, leaving 10 bases between the germline ends. For the CDR3, the DNA is TGTGCCAGCAGCTTAGGGGGGGGCGGCTATGGCTACACCTTC. Amino acids: CASSLGGGGYGYTF.

The CDR3 spells CASSNPGLPPYEQYF. The CDR3 DNA follows: TGTGCCAGCAGTAACCCGGGACTACCGCCCTACGAGCAGTACTTC. The J gene is TRBJ2-7, the V gene TRBV6-6; TRBD2 agrees at 7 bases. Germline values: CDR1 MNHNY, CDR2 SVGAGI (reference sequence). After removal of 5 bases from V and 2 bases from J, the junction contained 9 bases not matched to a gene. The CDR3 extends over 15 amino acids.

The CDR3: CASRGGLTFETQYF. The CDR3 DNA reads TGCGCCAGCCGCGGAGGGCTAACATTTGAGACCCAGTACTTC. The chain carries TRBV5-1 and TRBJ2-5; D might be TRBD2 (6 bases). Germline V gene sequence: CDR1 SGHRS, CDR2 YFSETQ. Trimming left V 7 bases short and J 5 bases short, with 18 bases between. CDR3 length equals 14 residues.

The table lists this clone with many counts. The chain recombines TRBV7-6 with TRBJ2-7, with 8 bases matching TRBD1. J lost 6 bases, V lost 3 bases, and 1 base had no gene match. CDR1 and CDR2 (germline): SGHVS, FNYEAQ. The CDR3 length is 12 residues. CDR3 residues: CASSLGTGEQYF. In nucleotides, the CDR3 is TGTGCCAGCAGCTTGGGGACAGGCGAGCAGTACTTC.

The gene calls are TRBV7-2 and TRBJ1-1, with 7 positions matching TRBD1. This CDR3 region has 12 residues. The V and J ends lost 5 bases and 8 bases, in that order; junction bases with no gene match: 5. Germline assignment: CDR1 SGHTA and CDR2 FQGNSA. CDR3 DNA sequence: TGTGCCAGCAGCCCTTACAGGGGCGAAGCTTTCTTT. Translated: CASSPYRGEAFF.

The chain carries TRBV6-5 and TRBJ1-2, with 7 bases identical to TRBD1. Per germline, CDR1 MNHEY and CDR2 SVGAGI. The length of the CDR3 is 15 residues. Germline trimming cut 2 bases from V and 2 bases from J; bases unmatched to any gene: 5. CDR3 protein: CASSYADRPNYGYTF. The CDR3 nucleotides read TGTGCCAGCAGTTACGCGGACAGGCCCAACTATGGCTACACCTTC.

This rearrangement joins TRBV5-5 to TRBJ1-2; tentatively, D is TRBD1 (6 bases). Trimming stripped 5 bases from V and 2 bases from J, with 16 bases between. CDR1 SGHKS and CDR2 YYEKEE come from the germline V gene (reference sequence). The CDR3 sequence is 15 residues long. CDR3 sequence reads: CASSSGTTGNYGYTF. CDR3 DNA: TGTGCCAGCAGTAGTGGAACGACAGGAAACTATGGCTACACCTTC.

A single count supports this clone. The chain couples TRBV7-6 to TRBJ1-1, with D possibly TRBD1 on 5 matching bases. CDR3 length equals 13 residues. V lost 1 base to trimming and J lost 4 bases, with 7 bases between them. Germline CDR1 and CDR2: SGHVS and FNYEAQ. The CDR3 loop is CASSLVGTTEAFF. The CDR3 bases are TGTGCCAGCAGCTTAGTGGGGACCACTGAAGCTTTCTTT.

The chain employs TRBV11-3 and TRBJ2-1; D is unresolved. This CDR3 spans 13 amino acids. Germline lookup yields CDR1 SGHNT and CDR2 YENEEA. The germline V and J ends were trimmed by 4 bases and 4 bases, with 8 bases remaining between them. CDR3 sequence (DNA): TGTGCCAGCAGCTCAGCGCCATACAATGAGCAGTTCTTC. Encoded protein: CASSSAPYNEQFF.

The chain joins TRBV9 to TRBJ2-1; TRBD2 aligns across 11 bases. CDR3 length: 20 residues. Germline CDR1 SGDLS, CDR2 YYNGEE. The V gene end was trimmed by 4 bases and the J gene end by 0 bases; junction bases not matched to a gene: 15. The CDR3 region has the DNA TGTGCCAGCAGCAGCCGGACTAGCGGGTTTTTTAGTAGCTCCTACAATGAGCAGTTCTTC. Protein: CASSSRTSGFFSSSYNEQFF. Together with reference TRBV9 and TRBJ2-1, the CDR3 gives the full variable domain: DSGVTQTPKHLITATGQRVTLRCSPRSGDLSVYWYQQSLDQGLQFLIQYYNGEERAKGNILERFSAQQFPDLHSELNLSSLELGDSALYFCASSSRTSGFFSSSYNEQFFGPGTRLTVL.

As concerns this clone: The same CDR3 is also encoded by other DNA sequences in this sample. This CDR3 reads CASSIGGGYTF. CDR3 sequence (DNA): TGTGCCAGTAGTATAGGTGGCGGCTACACCTTC. The chain links TRBV19 to TRBJ1-2; D not resolved. Germline CDR1 reads LNHDA; CDR2 reads SQIVND (reference sequence). The V and J ends lost 1 base and 8 bases respectively, with 5 bases between them. The CDR3 is 11 residues long. Using reference TRBV19 and TRBJ1-2 for the parts outside the CDR3, the full variable domain is DGGITQSPKYLFRKEGQNVTLSCEQNLNHDAMYWYRQDPGQGLRLIYYSQIVNDFQKGDIAEGYSVSREKKESFPLTVTSAQKNPTAFYLCASSIGGGYTFGSGTRLTVV.

V usage is TRBV19 and J usage is TRBJ2-3, with 10 bases aligning to TRBD2. The junction had 10 bases not matched to a gene; V was cut back by 5 bases and J by 5 bases. This CDR3 comprises 16 residues. From germline, CDR1 is LNHDA and CDR2 SQIVND (reference sequence). The CDR3 DNA follows: TGTGCCAGTAGTCCACCCAGCGGGAGGGCCATAGATACGCAGTATTTT. Translating it yields CASSPPSGRAIDTQYF.

The J gene is TRBJ1-1, the V gene TRBV11-3; D gene uncertain. The CDR3 contains 13 residues. V was clipped by 5 bases and J by 1 base, with 8 bases between them. Germline V lookup: CDR1 SGHNT, CDR2 YENEEA. The DNA of the CDR3 is TGTGCCAGCAGCACCCCTTGGAACACTGAAGCTTTCTTT. Translating it yields CASSTPWNTEAFF.

The chain combines TRBV10-3 with TRBJ1-1; D gene unclear. Germline loops: CDR1 ENHRY, CDR2 SYGVKD. The CDR3 spans 12 residues. V was pared by 7 bases and J by 4 bases, with 10 bases between. The CDR3 region has the DNA TGTGCCATCAAAGGGTACAGCACTGAAGCTTTCTTT. It specifies CAIKGYSTEAFF.

This clone was observed a few times. The rearrangement links TRBV27 to TRBJ1-2; D may be TRBD1 (5 bases). The CDR3 runs 15 residues. Germline loops: CDR1 MNHEY, CDR2 SMNVEV (reference sequence). V lost 5 bases, J lost 0 bases, and 13 bases lay in between. The CDR3 loop reads CASSPYTGANYGYTF. CDR3 DNA sequence: TGTGCCAGCAGTCCTTATACAGGTGCTAACTATGGCTACACCTTC.

This clone was seen a few times. The sample holds other DNA sequences that translate to the same CDR3. The chain joins TRBV7-2 to TRBJ1-1; perhaps TRBD1 as D (5 bases). The CDR3 covers 14 residues. V shed 4 bases and J shed 4 bases, with 13 bases lying between them. Germline loops: CDR1 SGHTA, CDR2 FQGNSA. CDR3 nucleotides: TGTGCCAGCAGCTCCGCAGGGAGGCCCACTGAAGCTTTCTTT. Its translation is CASSSAGRPTEAFF.